Detailed here is one T cell receptor beta chain. In this sample, this clone turned up a few times. The sample holds no much larger clone one base away, and base qualities are not on file. The sample comes from a study of blood T cell repertoires in acute mononucleosis (dated by TCRdb to between 2020 and 2021). Regarding the study in general: Acute-phase samples were taken within 2 weeks of symptom onset, representing the primary response. In the acute phase, YVL-BR-specific cells accounted for a mean of around 1.9% of blood CD8 T cells, and GLC-BM-specific cells for a mean of approximately 1.1%. The mean EBV load in blood was 3.5 to 4.5 log10 genome copies per million B cells during acute infection, compared with 2.5 to 3 at convalescence. The investigation overall reported the following: The cohort comprised only three donors, so group averages rested on very few individuals. Persistence into convalescence was observed for only 8% to 9.5% of unique acute clonotypes, yet most of the response was made up by these persisting clonotypes, and the remaining acute clonotypes were seemingly replaced by new diverse de novo clonotypes. Because only a fraction of each donor's blood was analyzed, sampling error might partly account for the low clonotype overlap between the acute and convalescent samples. In TCR repertoire selection for BRLF1 (YVL-BR), TCRalpha CDR3 motifs had a dominant role, while TCRbeta had a minimal role.

Interpreted using the paper, the time point label stands for: acute infectious mononucleosis, at clinical presentation within 2 weeks of symptom onset (visit 1). The study tracked CD8 T cell responses to two immunodominant EBV epitopes, BRLF1 109 (YVL-BR) and BMLF1 280 (GLC-BM), over primary infection. Primary EBV infection was taken to be indicated by a positive serum heterophile antibody test and EBV viral capsid antigen-specific IgM. As a first step, magnetic positive selection (MACS) was used to enrich total CD8 T cells from the PBMCs. Live CD3+ CD8+ tetramer+ cells were sorted on a FACSAria III to over 95% purity. A PE-conjugated tetramer loaded with the BRLF1 109-117 peptide was used to sort the cells. TCR repertoires of EBV epitope-specific CD8 T cells were deep-sequenced directly ex vivo after tetramer sorting, at acute infection and at convalescence. Donors were a few people aged roughly 18 to 30 with clinical acute infectious mononucleosis and laboratory evidence of primary EBV infection. Heparinized peripheral blood was collected when donors presented clinically with mononucleosis symptoms and again about 6 months afterward. PBMCs were isolated by Ficoll-Paque density gradient centrifugation.

Total RNA from at least 8,500 sorted tetramer+ CD8 T cells was reverse transcribed into cDNA for TCR profiling. PCR amplification of CDR3 regions used primers annealing to V and J regions and added unique molecular identifiers so that templates could be tracked. TCRalpha and TCRbeta chains were profiled using the immunoSEQ platform, including its sequencing and error-correction standards. The paper's processing steps were these. Clonal copy numbers were corrected for sequencing and PCR errors, and CDR3s were defined per IMGT conventions. Only productive rearrangements were analyzed, using immunoSEQ Analyzer versions 2.0 and 3.0, with gene-pairing frequencies processed further in Microsoft Excel. V-J pairings were visualized as Circos plots, and CDR3 motifs were found with MEME plus a custom motifSearch program. The probability of generation of TCR sequences was calculated using the OLGA algorithm. A clonotype seen at both visits was called persistent, a clonotype seen only at the acute visit was called nonpersistent, and a clonotype seen only at convalescence was called de novo. A public TCR was defined as an amino acid clonotype used by more than one donor. TCRdb's version of the immuneACCESS table is confined to in-frame rearrangements and falls short of the full clone set. An unresolved V gene accounts for under half of the shortfall where checked; the remainder is of unknown origin. D and trimming come from the DNA, and the V and J calls and clone size come from that table. This sample gives 6,500 to 7,500 clones in total; less than 30% of them show up just once. More than 25% of the sample comes from the top ten.

CDR3 length: 15 amino acids, cysteine to phenylalanine. The read is trimmed to its CDR3 DNA, 45 bases read in frame from base 1. Here the sequenced sample was EBV YVL epitope tetramer+ CD8+ T cells sorted from PBMCs, taken during acute infectious mononucleosis. Interpreted using the paper, the cell subset or site label stands for: CD8 T cells binding a tetramer with EBV BRLF1 109-117 peptide (YVL-BR). The chain joins TRBV21-1 to TRBJ2-7; TRBD1 is the table's D call, not checked against the DNA. TRBV21-1 is termed a pseudogene. The TCR sequence derives from a woman between 18 and 29 years old with infectious mononucleosis caused by EBV. The CDR3 corresponds to CASSQTPTGADEQYF. The DNA sequence is as follows: TGTGCCAGCAGCCAAACCCCGACAGGGGCGGACGAGCAGTACTTC.